In this sample, the clone carrying this T cell receptor (beta chain) turned up once. Original handling: The authors estimated nucleated cell counts from reference gene primer amplification. Assay: immunoSEQ multiplex PCR; the TCRdb copy retains only in-frame clones and omits some. That table furnishes V, J and clone size, whereas the DNA furnished D and trimming. The sample shows 40,000 to 50,000 clones, around 89% of them seen only once. This record belongs to a study of blood T cell repertoires in COVID-19. About the study: Samples of COVID-19 (acute and convalescent) were obtained from the United States, Italy and Spain. PBMCs, B-cell-depleted T cells, or T cells were the source of the cDNA or gDNA that made up the material.

V gave up 5 bases and J gave up 7 bases; unmatched junction bases: 14. The CDR3 consists of 15 residues. Germline V CDR1 and CDR2: SGHTS, YDEGEE. The J gene is TRBJ2-5, the V gene TRBV5-8; 7 bases match TRBD1. The clonotype comes from a human donor in a cohort sampled during active COVID-19. Material for sequencing was peripheral blood. CDR3 nucleotide sequence: TGTGCCAGCAGGTCTCTCCGGGACAGAGAGGGGACCCAGTACTTC. Its protein product is CASRSLRDREGTQYF.